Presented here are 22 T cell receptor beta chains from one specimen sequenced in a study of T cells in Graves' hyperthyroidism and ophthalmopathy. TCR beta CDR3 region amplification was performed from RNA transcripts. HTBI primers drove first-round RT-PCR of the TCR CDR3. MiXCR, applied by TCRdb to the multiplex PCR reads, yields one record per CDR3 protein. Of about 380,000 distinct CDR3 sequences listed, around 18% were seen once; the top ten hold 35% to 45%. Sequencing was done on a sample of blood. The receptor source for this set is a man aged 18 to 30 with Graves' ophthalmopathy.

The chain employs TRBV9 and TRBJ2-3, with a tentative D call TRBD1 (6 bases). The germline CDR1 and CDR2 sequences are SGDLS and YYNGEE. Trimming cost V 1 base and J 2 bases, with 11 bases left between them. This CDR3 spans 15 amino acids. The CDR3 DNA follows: TGTGCCAGCAGCGTATGGGACACAAACACAGATACGCAGTATTTT. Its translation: CASSVWDTNTDTQYF.

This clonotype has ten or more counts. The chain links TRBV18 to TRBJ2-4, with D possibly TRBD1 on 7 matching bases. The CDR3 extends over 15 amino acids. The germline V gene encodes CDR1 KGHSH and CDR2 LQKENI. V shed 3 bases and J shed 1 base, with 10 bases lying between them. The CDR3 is CASSPSGGAKNIQYF. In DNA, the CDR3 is TGTGCCAGCTCACCGTCAGGGGGGGCCAAAAACATTCAGTACTTC.

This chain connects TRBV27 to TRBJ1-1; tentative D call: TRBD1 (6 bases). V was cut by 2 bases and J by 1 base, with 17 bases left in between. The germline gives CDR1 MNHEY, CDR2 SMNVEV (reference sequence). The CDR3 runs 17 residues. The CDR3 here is CASSLGPGTRTNTEAFF. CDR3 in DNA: TGTGCCAGCAGTTTAGGCCCCGGGACACGGACGAACACTGAAGCTTTCTTT.

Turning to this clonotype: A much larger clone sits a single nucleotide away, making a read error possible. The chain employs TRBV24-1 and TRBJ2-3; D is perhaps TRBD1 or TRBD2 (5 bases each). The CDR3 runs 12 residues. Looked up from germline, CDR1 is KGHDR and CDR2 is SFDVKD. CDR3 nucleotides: TGTGCCGCCAGTGAGGGGACAGATACGCAGTATTTT. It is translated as CAASEGTDTQYF.

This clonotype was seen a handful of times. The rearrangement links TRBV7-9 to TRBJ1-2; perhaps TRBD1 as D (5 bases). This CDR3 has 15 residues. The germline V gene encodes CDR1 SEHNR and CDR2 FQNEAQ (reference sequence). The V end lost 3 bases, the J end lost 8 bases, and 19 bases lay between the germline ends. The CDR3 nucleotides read TGTGCCAGCAGCTTTGTACATCGGGGGATTAGCGGCTACACCTTC. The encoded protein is CASSFVHRGISGYTF.

CDR3 loop: CATKAQGENGYTF. In nucleotides, the CDR3 is TGTGCCACCAAGGCACAGGGGGAGAATGGCTACACCTTC. The V call is TRBV25-1, the J call TRBJ1-2; 8 bases map to TRBD1. Germline values: CDR1 MGHDK, CDR2 SYGVNS. This CDR3 is 13 amino acids long. Trimming at V came to 10 bases and at J to 6 bases, leaving 10 bases not matched to a gene.

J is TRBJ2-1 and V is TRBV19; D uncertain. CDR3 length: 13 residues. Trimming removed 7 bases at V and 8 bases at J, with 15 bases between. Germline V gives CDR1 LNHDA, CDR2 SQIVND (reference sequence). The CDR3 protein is CASTDLQVDEQFF. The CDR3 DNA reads TGTGCCAGTACTGATTTGCAGGTCGATGAGCAGTTCTTC.

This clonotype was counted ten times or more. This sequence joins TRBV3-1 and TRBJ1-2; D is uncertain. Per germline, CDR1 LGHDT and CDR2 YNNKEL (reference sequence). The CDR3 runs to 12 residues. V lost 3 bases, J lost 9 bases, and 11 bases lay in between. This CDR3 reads CASSHPRASYTF. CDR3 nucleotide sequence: TGTGCCAGCAGCCACCCCCGGGCGAGCTACACCTTC.

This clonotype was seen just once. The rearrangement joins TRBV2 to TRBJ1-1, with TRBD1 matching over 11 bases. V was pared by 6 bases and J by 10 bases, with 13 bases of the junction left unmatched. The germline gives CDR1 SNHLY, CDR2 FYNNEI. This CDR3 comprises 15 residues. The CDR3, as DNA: TGTGCCAGCAGCGCCCACCGGGACAGGGGGGGAGGAGCTTTCTTT. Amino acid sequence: CASSAHRDRGGGAFF.

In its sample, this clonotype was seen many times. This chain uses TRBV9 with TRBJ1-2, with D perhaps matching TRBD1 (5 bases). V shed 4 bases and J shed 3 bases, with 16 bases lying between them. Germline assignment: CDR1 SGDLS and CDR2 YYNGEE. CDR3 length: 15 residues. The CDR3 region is CASSLNLGLDYGYTF. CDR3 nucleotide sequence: TGTGCCAGCAGCCTCAATTTGGGACTCGACTATGGCTACACCTTC. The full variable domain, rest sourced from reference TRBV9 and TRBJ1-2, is DSGVTQTPKHLITATGQRVTLRCSPRSGDLSVYWYQQSLDQGLQFLIQYYNGEERAKGNILERFSAQQFPDLHSELNLSSLELGDSALYFCASSLNLGLDYGYTFGSGTRLTVV.

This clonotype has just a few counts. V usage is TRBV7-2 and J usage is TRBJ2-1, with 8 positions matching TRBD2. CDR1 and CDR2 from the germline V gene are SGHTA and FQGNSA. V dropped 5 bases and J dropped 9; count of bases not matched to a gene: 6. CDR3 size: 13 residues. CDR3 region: CASSRGGRGEQFF. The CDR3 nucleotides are TGTGCCAGCAGCCGCGGGGGGCGGGGTGAGCAGTTCTTC.

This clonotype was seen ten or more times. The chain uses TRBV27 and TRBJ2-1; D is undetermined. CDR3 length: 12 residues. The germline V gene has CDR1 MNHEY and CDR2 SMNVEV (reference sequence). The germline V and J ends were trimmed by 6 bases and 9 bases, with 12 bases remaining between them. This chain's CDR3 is CASRRDWGEQFF. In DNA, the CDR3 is TGTGCCAGCAGACGCGACTGGGGTGAGCAGTTCTTC.

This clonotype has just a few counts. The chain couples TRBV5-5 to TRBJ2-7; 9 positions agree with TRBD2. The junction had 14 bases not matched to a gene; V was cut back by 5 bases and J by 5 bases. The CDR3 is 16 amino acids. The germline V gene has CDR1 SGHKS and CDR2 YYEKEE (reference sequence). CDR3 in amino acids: CASRPSPSGGRDEQYF. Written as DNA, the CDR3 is TGTGCCAGCAGACCATCCCCGAGCGGGGGGCGCGACGAGCAGTACTTC.

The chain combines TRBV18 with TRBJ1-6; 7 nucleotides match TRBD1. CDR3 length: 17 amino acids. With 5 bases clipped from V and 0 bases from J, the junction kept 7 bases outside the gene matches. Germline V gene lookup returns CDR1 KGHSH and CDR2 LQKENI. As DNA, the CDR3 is TGTGCCAGCTCAAGGGACAGCGAAAGCTCCTATAATTCACCCCTCCACTTT. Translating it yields CASSRDSESSYNSPLHF.

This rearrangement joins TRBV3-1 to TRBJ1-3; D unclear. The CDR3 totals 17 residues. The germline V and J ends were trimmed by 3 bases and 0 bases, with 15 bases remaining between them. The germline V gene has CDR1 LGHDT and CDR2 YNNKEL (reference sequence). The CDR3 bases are TGTGCCAGCAGCCAGAAACAGAGGGTAGACTCTGGAAACACCATATATTTT. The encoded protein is CASSQKQRVDSGNTIYF.

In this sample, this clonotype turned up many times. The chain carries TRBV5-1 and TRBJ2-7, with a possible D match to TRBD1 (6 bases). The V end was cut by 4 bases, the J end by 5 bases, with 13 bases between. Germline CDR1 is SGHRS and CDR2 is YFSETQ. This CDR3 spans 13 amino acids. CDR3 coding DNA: TGCGCCAGCAGCGCGACAGGTTACCACGAGCAGTACTTC. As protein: CASSATGYHEQYF.

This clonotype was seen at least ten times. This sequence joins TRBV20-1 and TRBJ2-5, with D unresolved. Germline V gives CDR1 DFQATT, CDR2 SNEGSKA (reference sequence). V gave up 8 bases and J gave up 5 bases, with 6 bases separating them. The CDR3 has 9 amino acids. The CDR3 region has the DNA TGCAGTTTGGGTGAGACCCAGTACTTC. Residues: CSLGETQYF.

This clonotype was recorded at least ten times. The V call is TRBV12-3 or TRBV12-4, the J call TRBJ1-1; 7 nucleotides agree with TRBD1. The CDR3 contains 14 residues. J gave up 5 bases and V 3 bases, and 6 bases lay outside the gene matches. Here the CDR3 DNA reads TGTGCCAGCAGTTTGAGGGGGCGTTCAACTGAAGCTTTCTTT. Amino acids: CASSLRGRSTEAFF.

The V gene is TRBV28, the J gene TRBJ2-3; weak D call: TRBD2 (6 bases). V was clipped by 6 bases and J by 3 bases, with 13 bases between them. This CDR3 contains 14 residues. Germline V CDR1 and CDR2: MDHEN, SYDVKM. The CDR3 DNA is TGTGCCAGCAGGGGGCTAGCGCGAACAGATACGCAGTATTTT. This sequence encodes CASRGLARTDTQYF.

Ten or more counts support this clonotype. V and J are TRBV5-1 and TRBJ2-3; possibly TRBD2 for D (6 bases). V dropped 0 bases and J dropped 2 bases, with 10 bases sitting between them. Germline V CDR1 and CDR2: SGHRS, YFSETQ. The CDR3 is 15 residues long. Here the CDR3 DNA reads TGCGCCAGCAGCTTGGTTGGGGGGACCACAGATACGCAGTATTTT. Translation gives CASSLVGGTTDTQYF.

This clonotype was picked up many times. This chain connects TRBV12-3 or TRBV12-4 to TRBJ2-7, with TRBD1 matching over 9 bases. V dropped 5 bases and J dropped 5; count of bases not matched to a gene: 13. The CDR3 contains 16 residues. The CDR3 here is CASSPAPGQGIHEQYF. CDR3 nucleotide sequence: TGTGCCAGCAGTCCTGCCCCGGGACAGGGAATCCACGAGCAGTACTTC.

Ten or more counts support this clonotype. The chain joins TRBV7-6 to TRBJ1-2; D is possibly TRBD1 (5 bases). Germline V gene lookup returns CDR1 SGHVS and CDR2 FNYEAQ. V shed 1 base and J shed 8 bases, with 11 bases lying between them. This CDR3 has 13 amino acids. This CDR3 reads CASSLGPGEGYTF. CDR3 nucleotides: TGTGCCAGCAGCTTAGGCCCGGGGGAAGGCTACACCTTC.